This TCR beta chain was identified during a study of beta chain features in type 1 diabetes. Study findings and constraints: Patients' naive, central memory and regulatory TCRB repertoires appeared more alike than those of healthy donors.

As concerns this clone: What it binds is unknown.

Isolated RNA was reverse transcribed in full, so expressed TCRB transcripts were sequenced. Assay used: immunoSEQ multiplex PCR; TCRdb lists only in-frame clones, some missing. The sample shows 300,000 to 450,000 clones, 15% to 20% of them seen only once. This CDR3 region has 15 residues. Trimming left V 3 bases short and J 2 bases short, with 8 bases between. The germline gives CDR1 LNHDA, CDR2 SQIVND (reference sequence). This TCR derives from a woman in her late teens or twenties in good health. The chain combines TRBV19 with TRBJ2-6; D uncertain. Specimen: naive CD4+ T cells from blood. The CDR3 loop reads CASSMMAPGANVLTF. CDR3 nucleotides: TGTGCCAGTAGTATGATGGCTCCTGGGGCCAACGTCCTGACTTTC. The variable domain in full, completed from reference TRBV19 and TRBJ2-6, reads DGGITQSPKYLFRKEGQNVTLSCEQNLNHDAMYWYRQDPGQGLRLIYYSQIVNDFQKGDIAEGYSVSREKKESFPLTVTSAQKNPTAFYLCASSMMAPGANVLTFGAGSRLTVL.